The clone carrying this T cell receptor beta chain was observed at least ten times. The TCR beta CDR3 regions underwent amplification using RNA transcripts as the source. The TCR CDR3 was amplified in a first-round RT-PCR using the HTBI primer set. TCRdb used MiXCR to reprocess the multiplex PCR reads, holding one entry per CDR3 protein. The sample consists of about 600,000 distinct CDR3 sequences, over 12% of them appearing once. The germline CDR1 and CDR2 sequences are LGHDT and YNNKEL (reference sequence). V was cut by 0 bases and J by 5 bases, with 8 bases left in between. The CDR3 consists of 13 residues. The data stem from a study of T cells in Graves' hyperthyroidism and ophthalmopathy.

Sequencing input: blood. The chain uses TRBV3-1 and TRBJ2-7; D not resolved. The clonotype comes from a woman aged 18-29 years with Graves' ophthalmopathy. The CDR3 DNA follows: TGTGCCAGCAGCCAAGATCTAGTCCACGAGCAGTACTTC. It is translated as CASSQDLVHEQYF.